These T cell receptor beta chains were read from a single sample in a study of Graves' ophthalmopathy and Graves' hyperthyroidism. TCRdb analysed the multiplex PCR reads with MiXCR anew, one entry per CDR3 protein. The sample carries about 590,000 distinct CDR3 sequences, about 35% recorded once. Sequenced input: peripheral blood or thyroid tissue (not recorded which). The receptor set was obtained from an adult man with Graves' hyperthyroidism. Both conserved end residues are part of each CDR3. The D gene is left open where the match is weak. Clone size, where shown, is once, few, many, or a class for clones that have expanded.

j_call d_call clone_size v_call cdr3_aa cdr3_nt
TRBJ1-5 TRBD1 many TRBV25-1 CASSEPGAGGLNQPQHF TGTGCCAGCAGTGAACCGGGTGCAGGGGGATTAAATCAGCCCCAGCATTTT
TRBJ1-2 TRBD1 - TRBV24-1 CAGSYSPTGAFYGYTF TGTGCCGGCAGTTACTCGCCTACAGGGGCCTTCTATGGCTACACCTTC
TRBJ1-2 - many TRBV29-1 CSVYDRLKEGYGYTF TGCAGCGTCTACGACAGACTTAAAGAGGGTTATGGCTACACCTTC
TRBJ2-7 TRBD2 many TRBV20-1 CSARESGILYEQYF TGCAGTGCTAGAGAGAGCGGGATACTCTACGAGCAGTACTTC
TRBJ2-7 - many TRBV7-6 CASSSTEGGKYEQYF TGTGCCAGCAGCTCGACAGAGGGGGGAAAATACGAGCAGTACTTC
TRBJ2-3 - - TRBV19 CASSMGRAFTDTQYF TGTGCCAGTAGTATGGGCAGGGCTTTCACAGATACGCAGTATTTT
TRBJ2-5 TRBD2 once TRBV7-9 CASSSTGSGGEPQYF TGTGCCAGCAGCTCGACAGGGAGCGGGGGGGAGCCCCAGTACTTC
TRBJ1-5 - many TRBV4-2 CASSQDGTANNQPQHF TGTGCCAGCAGCCAAGATGGCACGGCTAACAATCAGCCCCAGCATTTT
TRBJ1-6 - - TRBV7-8 CASSPMGSSPLHF TGTGCCAGCAGTCCGATGGGTTCTTCACCCCTCCACTTT
TRBJ2-5 TRBD1 many TRBV7-6 CASSLALGGNTQYF TGTGCCAGCAGCTTAGCCCTAGGGGGCAACACCCAGTACTTC
TRBJ2-3 TRBD1 few TRBV5-5 CASSESGGGRGRITDTQYF TGTGCCAGCAGTGAGTCAGGGGGCGGGCGGGGCAGGATCACAGATACGCAGTATTTT
TRBJ1-4 - - TRBV20-1 CSAPSGSTNEKLFF TGCAGTGCTCCGAGCGGATCAACTAATGAAAAACTGTTTTTT
TRBJ1-4 - many TRBV2 CASSEAGGTNEKLFF TGTGCCAGCAGTGAAGCAGGGGGGACTAATGAAAAACTGTTTTTT
TRBJ2-7 - few TRBV3-1 CASSQIQGRGSEQYF TGTGCCAGCAGCCAAATACAGGGTCGCGGATCCGAGCAGTACTTC
TRBJ2-3 - - TRBV12-3/TRBV12-4 CASTRQETDTQYF TGTGCCAGTACTAGACAGGAAACAGATACGCAGTATTTT
TRBJ1-2 TRBD1 - TRBV12-3/TRBV12-4 CASSWETGDGYTF TGTGCCAGCAGTTGGGAAACAGGGGATGGCTACACCTTC
TRBJ1-5 TRBD1 - TRBV7-9 CASSGPGQGSNQPQHF TGTGCCAGCAGCGGGCCGGGACAGGGAAGCAATCAGCCCCAGCATTTT
TRBJ2-7 TRBD2 - TRBV25-1 CASDTLAGTYEQYF TGTGCCAGCGACACTCTAGCGGGAACCTACGAGCAGTACTTC
TRBJ1-1 - - TRBV12-3/TRBV12-4 CASSQRQKTEAFF TGTGCCAGCAGCCAAAGACAGAAGACTGAAGCTTTCTTT
TRBJ2-1 TRBD2 - TRBV20-1 CSARSQAGYNEQFF TGCAGTGCTAGGTCTCAAGCGGGGTACAATGAGCAGTTCTTC
TRBJ2-5 - many TRBV7-2 CASSLDRLSNRGYF TGTGCCAGCAGCTTAGACCGTCTATCGAACCGAGGGTACTTC
TRBJ1-1 TRBD1 many TRBV7-2 CASSPQGTNTEAFF TGTGCCAGCAGCCCACAGGGGACGAACACTGAAGCTTTCTTT
TRBJ2-6 TRBD2 few TRBV28 CATLTSGRAGANVLTF TGTGCCACCCTGACTAGCGGGAGGGCTGGGGCCAACGTCCTGACTTTC
TRBJ2-7 TRBD1 - TRBV20-1 CSARTPRDRGDYEQYF TGCAGTGCTAGGACCCCTCGGGACAGGGGGGACTACGAGCAGTACTTC
TRBJ2-1 - few TRBV10-3 CAITEEGIQFF TGTGCCATCACTGAGGAGGGAATCCAGTTCTTC
TRBJ1-2 - many TRBV12-3/TRBV12-4 CASSFNRAYYGYTF TGTGCCAGCAGTTTTAACAGGGCCTACTATGGCTACACCTTC
TRBJ1-5 TRBD1 many TRBV7-2 CASSARQGDQPQHF TGTGCCAGCAGCGCAAGACAGGGGGATCAGCCCCAGCATTTT
TRBJ1-2 TRBD1 many TRBV12-3/TRBV12-4 CASGQRADRGRPYGYTF TGTGCCAGCGGCCAACGAGCGGACAGGGGTCGTCCCTATGGCTACACCTTC
TRBJ2-3 TRBD1 once TRBV2 CASSDGRTGGLDTQYF TGTGCCAGCAGTGACGGAAGGACAGGGGGCTTAGATACGCAGTATTTT
TRBJ1-6 - few TRBV2 CASSIDPGSSYNSPLHF TGTGCCAGCAGTATCGACCCCGGGAGCTCCTATAATTCACCCCTCCACTTT
TRBJ1-2 - - TRBV2 CASSEGTSGNYGYTF TGTGCCAGCAGTGAAGGGACTAGCGGAAACTATGGCTACACCTTC
TRBJ1-6 - many TRBV9 CASSVGTGTLNSPLHF TGTGCCAGCAGCGTAGGTACAGGGACGCTGAATTCACCCCTCCACTTT
TRBJ1-4 TRBD1 many TRBV2 CASDRGTENEKLFF TGTGCCAGCGACAGGGGGACAGAGAATGAAAAACTGTTTTTT
TRBJ2-7 - - TRBV9 CASSVDVSSSYEQYF TGTGCCAGCAGCGTAGACGTCTCCTCCTCCTACGAGCAGTACTTC
TRBJ1-2 - many TRBV9 CASSVADSPTSGYTF TGTGCCAGCAGCGTAGCTGACAGCCCCACGTCTGGCTACACCTTC
TRBJ1-4 - many TRBV20-1 CSARAINEKLFF TGCAGTGCTAGAGCCATTAATGAAAAACTGTTTTTT
TRBJ1-1 TRBD1 - TRBV4-1 CASSQAGGAGTEAFF TGCGCCAGCAGTCAAGCAGGGGGCGCCGGCACTGAAGCTTTCTTT
TRBJ2-7 TRBD1 once TRBV2 CASSAQGASYEQYF TGTGCCAGCAGCGCACAGGGGGCCTCCTACGAGCAGTACTTC
TRBJ1-3 TRBD1 many TRBV7-9 CASSPATGGTGNTIYF TGTGCCAGCAGCCCAGCAACAGGGGGCACTGGAAACACCATATATTTT
TRBJ1-1 TRBD1 - TRBV25-1 CASSEWTGGYFTEAFF TGTGCCAGCAGTGAATGGACAGGGGGGTATTTCACTGAAGCTTTCTTT
TRBJ1-2 - - TRBV6-5 CASSEALLRTAPNYGYTF TGTGCCAGCAGTGAAGCGCTTCTGCGGACAGCACCTAACTATGGCTACACCTTC
TRBJ1-4 - many TRBV9 CASSVQSGKEKLFF TGTGCCAGCAGCGTCCAAAGTGGAAAGGAAAAACTGTTTTTT
TRBJ1-2 - many TRBV7-6 CASSLVKRGGASGYTF TGTGCCAGCAGCTTGGTAAAACGGGGGGGCGCGAGTGGCTACACCTTC
TRBJ1-2 - few TRBV20-1 CSARVLGGSYGYTF TGCAGTGCTAGAGTTCTCGGTGGAAGCTATGGCTACACCTTC
TRBJ1-5 TRBD1 - TRBV9 CASSLGQGGETQHF TGTGCCAGCAGCCTGGGACAGGGAGGAGAGACCCAGCATTTT
TRBJ2-2 - - TRBV7-8 CASSLALATGELFF TGTGCCAGCAGCTTAGCACTGGCCACCGGGGAGCTGTTTTTT
TRBJ1-2 TRBD1 - TRBV10-3 CASGDGEGQGRHYGYTF TGTGCCAGCGGTGACGGGGAGGGACAGGGAAGACACTATGGCTACACCTTC
TRBJ2-1 - - TRBV10-1 CASSEVLASGDEQFF TGTGCCAGCAGTGAAGTTCTAGCGTCCGGCGATGAGCAGTTCTTC
TRBJ2-5 - - TRBV10-3 CAISYSGPRETQYF TGTGCCATCAGTTATAGTGGACCAAGAGAGACCCAGTACTTC
TRBJ2-7 TRBD2 many TRBV14 CASSRTRSVQYF TGTGCCAGCAGCCGGACTAGATCTGTGCAGTACTTC
TRBJ1-1 - many TRBV5-8 CASSPSGTEAFF TGTGCCAGCAGCCCCTCAGGTACTGAAGCTTTCTTT
TRBJ1-5 - many TRBV7-8 CASSLVGALNQPQHF TGTGCCAGCAGCTTAGTGGGGGCCCTCAATCAGCCCCAGCATTTT
TRBJ2-5 TRBD2 many TRBV12-3/TRBV12-4 CASSTSGIQETQYF TGTGCCAGCAGTACTAGCGGGATCCAAGAGACCCAGTACTTC
TRBJ2-3 - once TRBV13 CASSASRGGGTDTQYF TGTGCCAGCAGCGCGTCTAGAGGCGGGGGCACAGATACGCAGTATTTT